This T cell receptor beta chain was documented in a study of cytomegalovirus exposure and HLA in healthy donors. Study results and caveats: There were a few CMV-associated chains whose specificity for CMV antigens was confirmed in vitro.

Comments on this clone: The antigen is undetermined.

The method was immunoSEQ multiplex PCR; TCRdb's version includes in-frame clones alone and lacks a portion of them. This table holds tens of thousands of clones, roughly 94% found once. With 6 bases removed from V and 4 bases from J, the gap between germline ends came to 7 bases. CDR1 MDHEN and CDR2 SYDVKM come from the germline V gene. This CDR3 region has 12 residues. The TCR originated in a man aged 18-30 years in good health and CMV-seropositive. The chain links TRBV28 to TRBJ1-5; D ambiguous. The sample comprised PBMCs. CDR3 region: CASSSVNQPQHF. CDR3 nucleotide sequence: TGTGCCAGCAGCTCAGTAAATCAGCCCCAGCATTTT.